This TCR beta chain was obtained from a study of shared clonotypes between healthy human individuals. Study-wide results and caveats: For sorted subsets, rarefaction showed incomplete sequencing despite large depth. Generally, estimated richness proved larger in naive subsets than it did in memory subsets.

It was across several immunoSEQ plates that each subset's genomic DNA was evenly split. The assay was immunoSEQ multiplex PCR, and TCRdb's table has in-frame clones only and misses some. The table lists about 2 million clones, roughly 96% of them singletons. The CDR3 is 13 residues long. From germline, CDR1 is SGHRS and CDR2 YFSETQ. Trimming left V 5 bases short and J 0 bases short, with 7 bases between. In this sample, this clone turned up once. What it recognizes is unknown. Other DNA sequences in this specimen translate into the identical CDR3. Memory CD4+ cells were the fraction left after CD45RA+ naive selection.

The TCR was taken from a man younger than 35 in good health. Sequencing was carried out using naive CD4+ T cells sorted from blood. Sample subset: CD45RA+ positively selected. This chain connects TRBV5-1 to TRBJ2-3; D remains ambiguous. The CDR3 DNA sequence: TGCGCCAGCAGAGTGGGCAGCACAGATACGCAGTATTTT. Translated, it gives CASRVGSTDTQYF.